These T cell receptor beta chains were read from a single sample in a study of vaccination effects on CD4 cells after COVID-19. Measured with immunoSEQ multiplex PCR; TCRdb has only the in-frame clones, and not every one. The sample has about 60,000 clones, 75% to 85% seen once. Which antigens these TCRs recognize remains unknown. The sample here was CD4+ T cells from PBMCs cultured with HCoV-229E spike peptides, taken before COVID-19 vaccination. The receptors shown here come from a human donor who received a COVID-19 vaccine. Both conserved end residues are part of each CDR3. The D gene is left open where the match is weak. Clone size, where shown, is once, few, many, or a class for clones that have expanded.

D: NA; length: 15; size: NA; J: TRBJ1-3; V: TRBV7-2; DNA: TGTGCCAGCAGTTTCCAGGGCCTCTCTGGAAACACCATATATTTT; CDR3: CASSFQGLSGNTIYF
D: NA; length: 18; size: few; J: TRBJ1-1; V: TRBV6-1; DNA: TGTGCCAGCAGTGAACAGGGTTGGAGGGGCTCTATGAACACTGAAGCTTTCTTT; CDR3: CASSEQGWRGSMNTEAFF
D: NA; length: 13; size: NA; J: TRBJ1-6; V: TRBV9; DNA: TGTGCCAGCAGCGTATCGTGGGAGTCACCCCTCCACTTT; CDR3: CASSVSWESPLHF
D: NA; length: 14; size: once; J: TRBJ2-3; V: TRBV5-6; DNA: TGTGCCAGCAGCTTGGAGGGCCCCGGGAGAACGCAGTATTTT; CDR3: CASSLEGPGRTQYF
D: NA; length: 14; size: NA; J: TRBJ1-1; V: TRBV7-2; DNA: TGTGCCAGCAGCGTTGACAGAGGGAACACTGAAGCTTTCTTT; CDR3: CASSVDRGNTEAFF
D: NA; length: 16; size: NA; J: TRBJ2-2; V: TRBV15; DNA: TGTGCCACCAGCAGAGACTATATCGCGAACACCGGGGAGCTGTTTTTT; CDR3: CATSRDYIANTGELFF
D: TRBD1; length: 16; size: NA; J: TRBJ1-2; V: TRBV4-2; DNA: TGTGCCAGCAGCCCCGGGACAGGACAAACGAACTATGGCTACACCTTC; CDR3: CASSPGTGQTNYGYTF
D: NA; length: 15; size: NA; J: TRBJ1-1; V: TRBV9; DNA: TGTGCCAGCAGCGTCGGGGCCGGCATGAACACTGAAGCTTTCTTT; CDR3: CASSVGAGMNTEAFF
D: TRBD2; length: 13; size: NA; J: TRBJ2-3; V: TRBV6-5; DNA: TGTGCCAGCATGACTAGCGGGGCAGATACGCAGTATTTT; CDR3: CASMTSGADTQYF
D: TRBD1; length: 14; size: NA; J: TRBJ2-5; V: TRBV19; DNA: TGTGCCAGTAGTGACGACAGGGCGCGGGAGACCCAGTACTTC; CDR3: CASSDDRARETQYF
D: NA; length: 15; size: NA; J: TRBJ2-3; V: TRBV5-1; DNA: TGCGCCAGCAGCTTTGGCGTCGACAGCACAGATACGCAGTATTTT; CDR3: CASSFGVDSTDTQYF
D: NA; length: 15; size: NA; J: TRBJ1-6; V: TRBV6-1; DNA: TGTGCCAGCAGTGAATTAGGAGTCGCTTATTCACCCCTCCACTTT; CDR3: CASSELGVAYSPLHF
D: NA; length: 15; size: once; J: TRBJ2-3; V: TRBV24-1; DNA: TGTGCCACCAGTGTCTCAGGGGGGGCCACAGATACGCAGTATTTT; CDR3: CATSVSGGATDTQYF
D: NA; length: 13; size: NA; J: TRBJ1-2; V: TRBV29-1; DNA: TGCAGCGTTGAACTCGGCAGGGGATATGGCTACACCTTC; CDR3: CSVELGRGYGYTF
D: TRBD1; length: 15; size: NA; J: TRBJ1-2; V: TRBV10-3; DNA: TGTGCCATCAGTGTCGACAGGGGGCCACACTATGGCTACACCTTC; CDR3: CAISVDRGPHYGYTF
D: NA; length: 14; size: few; J: TRBJ1-1; V: TRBV19; DNA: TGTGCCAGTAGTATAGGAGGCGGGCGCTTTGAAGCTTTCTTT; CDR3: CASSIGGGRFEAFF
D: TRBD1; length: 15; size: few; J: TRBJ1-1; V: TRBV5-1; DNA: TGCGCCAGCAGCCAACTGCAGCAGGGGGCGGCTGAAGCTTTCTTT; CDR3: CASSQLQQGAAEAFF
D: TRBD1; length: 15; size: NA; J: TRBJ1-2; V: TRBV7-2; DNA: TGTGCCAGCACCGCGGGCGCAGGGGGTCACTATGGCTACACCTTC; CDR3: CASTAGAGGHYGYTF
D: NA; length: 16; size: NA; J: TRBJ1-4; V: TRBV21-1; DNA: TGTGCCAGCAGCAAGGGACAGGGGTCAATTAATGAAAAACTGTTTTTT; CDR3: CASSKGQGSINEKLFF
D: NA; length: 14; size: NA; J: TRBJ2-2; V: TRBV7-9; DNA: TGTGCCAGCAGCCTCGCTTGGGGGACCGGGGAGCTGTTTTTT; CDR3: CASSLAWGTGELFF
D: NA; length: 14; size: once; J: TRBJ1-2; V: TRBV19; DNA: TGTGCCAGTAGTATTAGTAACCGCAACTATGGCTACACCTTC; CDR3: CASSISNRNYGYTF
D: NA; length: 13; size: NA; J: TRBJ2-2; V: TRBV6-6; DNA: TGTGCCAGCAGTTACAGGGGGACCGGGGAGCTGTTTTTT; CDR3: CASSYRGTGELFF
D: NA; length: 17; size: NA; J: TRBJ1-5; V: TRBV6-1; DNA: TGTGCCAGCAGCGAAGGGATGGTGGGGGAAGGGGATCAGCCCCAGCATTTT; CDR3: CASSEGMVGEGDQPQHF
D: TRBD1; length: 15; size: NA; J: TRBJ2-2; V: TRBV9; DNA: TGTGCCAGCAGCCTTGGACAGGGGAACACCGGGGAGCTGTTTTTT; CDR3: CASSLGQGNTGELFF
D: NA; length: 13; size: NA; J: TRBJ1-1; V: TRBV7-6; DNA: TGTGCCAGCAGCTTAGGCGAGGGCACTGAAGCTTTCTTT; CDR3: CASSLGEGTEAFF
D: TRBD1; length: 14; size: NA; J: TRBJ1-1; V: TRBV29-1; DNA: TGCAGCGTCCGGGACAGGGGGTTAATGACTGAAGCTTTCTTT; CDR3: CSVRDRGLMTEAFF
D: TRBD1; length: 13; size: few; J: TRBJ2-3; V: TRBV7-9; DNA: TGTGCCAGCGGGACAGCCGATGGGGATACGCAGTATTTT; CDR3: CASGTADGDTQYF
D: NA; length: 14; size: NA; J: TRBJ2-3; V: TRBV5-1; DNA: TGCGCCAGCAGTGGTAGGGGGTACACAGATACGCAGTATTTT; CDR3: CASSGRGYTDTQYF
D: NA; length: 12; size: NA; J: TRBJ2-1; V: TRBV2; DNA: TGTGCCAGCATGGGCGATTACAATGAGCAGTTCTTC; CDR3: CASMGDYNEQFF
D: NA; length: 14; size: NA; J: TRBJ2-5; V: TRBV4-1; DNA: TGCGCCAGCAGCCATAACCGGGACAGCGGGGCCCAGTACTTC; CDR3: CASSHNRDSGAQYF
D: NA; length: 16; size: NA; J: TRBJ2-4; V: TRBV2; DNA: TGTGCCAGCAGTGAAGTCCGGGACCTATTTGATAACATTCAGTACTTC; CDR3: CASSEVRDLFDNIQYF
D: NA; length: 16; size: once; J: TRBJ1-5; V: TRBV3-1/TRBV3-2; DNA: TGTGCCAGCAGCCAAGAGGGAGGGCGAGGCAATCAGCCCCAGCATTTT; CDR3: CASSQEGGRGNQPQHF
D: TRBD2; length: 18; size: NA; J: TRBJ2-3; V: TRBV7-2; DNA: TGTGCCAGCAGCTCGCCCCTTACTAGCGGGGTTAGCACAGATACGCAGTATTTT; CDR3: CASSSPLTSGVSTDTQYF
D: NA; length: 14; size: few; J: TRBJ1-2; V: TRBV1; DNA: TGCACCAGCAGCCAATCTTTACGGACGGATGGCTACACCTTC; CDR3: CTSSQSLRTDGYTF
D: TRBD1; length: 14; size: NA; J: TRBJ2-2; V: TRBV19; DNA: TGTGCCAGCAGACAGGGTGATAACACCGGGGAGCTGTTTTTT; CDR3: CASRQGDNTGELFF
D: TRBD2; length: 16; size: NA; J: TRBJ2-5; V: TRBV15; DNA: TGTGCCACCAGCAGAGCGTCTAGCGGGGCCCAAGAGACCCAGTACTTC; CDR3: CATSRASSGAQETQYF
D: NA; length: 15; size: NA; J: TRBJ1-5; V: TRBV5-6; DNA: TGTGCCAGCAGCGCGGGAGGGGCCCCCGTGGGGCCCCAGCATTTT; CDR3: CASSAGGAPVGPQHF
D: NA; length: 13; size: NA; J: TRBJ1-1; V: TRBV21-1; DNA: TGTGCCAGCAGCGCTGGTAGGGGCACTGAAGCTTTCTTT; CDR3: CASSAGRGTEAFF
D: TRBD1; length: 13; size: NA; J: TRBJ2-3; V: TRBV9; DNA: TGTGCCAGCAGCGTAGGGACAGGGGATACGCAGTATTTT; CDR3: CASSVGTGDTQYF
D: NA; length: 16; size: NA; J: TRBJ2-6; V: TRBV27; DNA: TGTGCCACGACTAGGACACCCGATTCTGGGGCCAACGTCCTGACTTTC; CDR3: CATTRTPDSGANVLTF
D: NA; length: 18; size: NA; J: TRBJ1-5; V: TRBV6-2/TRBV6-3; DNA: TGTGCCAGCAGTTACTCAATTATCGGGACTACTAGCAATCAGCCCCAGCATTTT; CDR3: CASSYSIIGTTSNQPQHF
D: TRBD1; length: 13; size: NA; J: TRBJ1-1; V: TRBV29-1; DNA: TGCAGCGTTGTTGGACAGGGGAACACTGAAGCTTTCTTT; CDR3: CSVVGQGNTEAFF
D: TRBD2; length: 11; size: NA; J: TRBJ2-1; V: TRBV10-2; DNA: TGCGCCAGCAGTGCTACTAGCGGGGGTTTCTTC; CDR3: CASSATSGGFF
D: TRBD1; length: 14; size: NA; J: TRBJ1-1; V: TRBV4-1; DNA: TGCGCCAGCAGCCAAGGGGACAGGGCCACTGAAGCTTTCTTT; CDR3: CASSQGDRATEAFF
D: NA; length: 14; size: NA; J: TRBJ2-2; V: TRBV6-5; DNA: TGTGCCAGCAGGAGTACAGGAAACACCGGGGAGCTGTTTTTT; CDR3: CASRSTGNTGELFF
D: NA; length: 16; size: NA; J: TRBJ1-4; V: TRBV4-1; DNA: TGCGCCAGCAGCCAAGAATGGGGGTTTCCTAATGAAAAACTGTTTTTT; CDR3: CASSQEWGFPNEKLFF
D: TRBD1; length: 15; size: NA; J: TRBJ2-1; V: TRBV24-1; DNA: TGTGCCACCAGATCTACGGGGACAGGGGGCAGTGAGCAGTTCTTC; CDR3: CATRSTGTGGSEQFF
D: NA; length: 14; size: NA; J: TRBJ1-4; V: TRBV21-1; DNA: TGTGCCAGCAGCAAAAAAAGTGTCGGAGAAAAACTGTTTTTT; CDR3: CASSKKSVGEKLFF
D: TRBD1; length: 15; size: NA; J: TRBJ1-1; V: TRBV18; DNA: TGTGCCAGCTCACCAACTCAGGGGGTGAACACTGAAGCTTTCTTT; CDR3: CASSPTQGVNTEAFF
D: NA; length: 12; size: NA; J: TRBJ1-2; V: TRBV6-6; DNA: TGTGCCAGCAGGGGGGAGAACTATGGCTACACCTTC; CDR3: CASRGENYGYTF
D: NA; length: 14; size: NA; J: TRBJ1-1; V: TRBV7-8; DNA: TGTGCCAGCAGCTTAGGTAATTTGAACACTGAAGCTTTCTTT; CDR3: CASSLGNLNTEAFF
D: NA; length: 15; size: NA; J: TRBJ1-3; V: TRBV25-1; DNA: TGTGCCAGCAGTGAATTCACAGGGCTCGGAAACACCATATATTTT; CDR3: CASSEFTGLGNTIYF